The 3 T cell receptor beta chains in this list originate from one sample, sequenced in a study of CD8+CD57+ T cells in acquired aplastic anemia. Using genomic DNA as the template, TCR beta VDJ and CDR3 profiling was carried out. TCRdb ran MiXCR on the reads and lists one entry per CDR3 protein. This repertoire shows about 220,000 distinct CDR3 sequences, 40% to 50% found once; its top ten account for 7% to 10%. Flow cytometry had shown expanded CD8+CD57+ cells in the patients chosen for sequencing. The sequencing input was sorted CD4+, CD8+, or CD8+CD57+ T cells (not recorded which) from PBMCs. The receptors were gathered from a human donor with aplastic anemia.

This chain connects TRBV9 to TRBJ2-2, with TRBD2 as a possible D gene (6 bases). Germline lookup yields CDR1 SGDLS and CDR2 YYNGEE. The V end was cut by 4 bases, the J end by 4 bases, with 11 bases between. The CDR3 has 14 residues. The CDR3: CASSPTSPTGELFF. CDR3 in DNA: TGTGCCAGCAGCCCCACTAGCCCCACCGGGGAGCTGTTTTTT.

This chain links TRBV20-1 with TRBJ2-2; the D gene is possibly TRBD1 (5 bases). The CDR3 covers 11 residues. CDR1 is DFQATT and CDR2 is SNEGSKA in the germline V gene (reference sequence). V was shortened by 3 bases and J by 6 bases, with 5 bases between the two germline ends. CDR3 in DNA: TGCAGTGCTAGCAGGGCCGGGGAGCTGTTTTTT. It is translated as CSASRAGELFF.

In the case of this clonotype: A much more abundant neighbour one base away suggests this may be a read error. The chain links TRBV6-5 to TRBJ2-5; the match to TRBD2 covers 8 bases. The CDR3 totals 15 residues. Looked up from germline, CDR1 is MNHEY and CDR2 is SVGAGI. CDR3 loop: CASSGLPGLEETRYF. The CDR3 DNA sequence: TGTGCCAGCAGTGGTTTACCGGGACTAGAAGAGACCCGGTACTTC.